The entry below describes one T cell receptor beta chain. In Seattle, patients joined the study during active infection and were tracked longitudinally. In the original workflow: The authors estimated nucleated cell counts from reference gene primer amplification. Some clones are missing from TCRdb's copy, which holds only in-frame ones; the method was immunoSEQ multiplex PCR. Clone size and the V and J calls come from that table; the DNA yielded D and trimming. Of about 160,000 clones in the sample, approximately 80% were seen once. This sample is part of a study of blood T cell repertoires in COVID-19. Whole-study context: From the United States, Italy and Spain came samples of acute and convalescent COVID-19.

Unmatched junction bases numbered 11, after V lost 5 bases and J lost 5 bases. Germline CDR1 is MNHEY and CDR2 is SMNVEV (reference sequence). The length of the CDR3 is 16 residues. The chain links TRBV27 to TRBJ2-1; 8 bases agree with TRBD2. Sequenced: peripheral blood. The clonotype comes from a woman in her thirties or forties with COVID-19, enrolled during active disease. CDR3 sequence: CASSRGLAGFNNEQFF. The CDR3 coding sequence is TGTGCCAGCAGTCGGGGGTTAGCGGGGTTCAACAATGAGCAGTTCTTC.